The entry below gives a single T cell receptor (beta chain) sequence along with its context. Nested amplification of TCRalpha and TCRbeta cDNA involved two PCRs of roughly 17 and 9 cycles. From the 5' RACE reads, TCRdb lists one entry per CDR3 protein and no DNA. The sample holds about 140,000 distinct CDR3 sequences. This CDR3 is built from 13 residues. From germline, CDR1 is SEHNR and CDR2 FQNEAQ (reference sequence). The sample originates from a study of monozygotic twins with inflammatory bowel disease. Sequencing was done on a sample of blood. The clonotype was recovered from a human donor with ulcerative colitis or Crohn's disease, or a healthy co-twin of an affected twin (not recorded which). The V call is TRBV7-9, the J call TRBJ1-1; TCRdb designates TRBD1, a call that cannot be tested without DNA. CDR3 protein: CASNPGQNTEAFF.